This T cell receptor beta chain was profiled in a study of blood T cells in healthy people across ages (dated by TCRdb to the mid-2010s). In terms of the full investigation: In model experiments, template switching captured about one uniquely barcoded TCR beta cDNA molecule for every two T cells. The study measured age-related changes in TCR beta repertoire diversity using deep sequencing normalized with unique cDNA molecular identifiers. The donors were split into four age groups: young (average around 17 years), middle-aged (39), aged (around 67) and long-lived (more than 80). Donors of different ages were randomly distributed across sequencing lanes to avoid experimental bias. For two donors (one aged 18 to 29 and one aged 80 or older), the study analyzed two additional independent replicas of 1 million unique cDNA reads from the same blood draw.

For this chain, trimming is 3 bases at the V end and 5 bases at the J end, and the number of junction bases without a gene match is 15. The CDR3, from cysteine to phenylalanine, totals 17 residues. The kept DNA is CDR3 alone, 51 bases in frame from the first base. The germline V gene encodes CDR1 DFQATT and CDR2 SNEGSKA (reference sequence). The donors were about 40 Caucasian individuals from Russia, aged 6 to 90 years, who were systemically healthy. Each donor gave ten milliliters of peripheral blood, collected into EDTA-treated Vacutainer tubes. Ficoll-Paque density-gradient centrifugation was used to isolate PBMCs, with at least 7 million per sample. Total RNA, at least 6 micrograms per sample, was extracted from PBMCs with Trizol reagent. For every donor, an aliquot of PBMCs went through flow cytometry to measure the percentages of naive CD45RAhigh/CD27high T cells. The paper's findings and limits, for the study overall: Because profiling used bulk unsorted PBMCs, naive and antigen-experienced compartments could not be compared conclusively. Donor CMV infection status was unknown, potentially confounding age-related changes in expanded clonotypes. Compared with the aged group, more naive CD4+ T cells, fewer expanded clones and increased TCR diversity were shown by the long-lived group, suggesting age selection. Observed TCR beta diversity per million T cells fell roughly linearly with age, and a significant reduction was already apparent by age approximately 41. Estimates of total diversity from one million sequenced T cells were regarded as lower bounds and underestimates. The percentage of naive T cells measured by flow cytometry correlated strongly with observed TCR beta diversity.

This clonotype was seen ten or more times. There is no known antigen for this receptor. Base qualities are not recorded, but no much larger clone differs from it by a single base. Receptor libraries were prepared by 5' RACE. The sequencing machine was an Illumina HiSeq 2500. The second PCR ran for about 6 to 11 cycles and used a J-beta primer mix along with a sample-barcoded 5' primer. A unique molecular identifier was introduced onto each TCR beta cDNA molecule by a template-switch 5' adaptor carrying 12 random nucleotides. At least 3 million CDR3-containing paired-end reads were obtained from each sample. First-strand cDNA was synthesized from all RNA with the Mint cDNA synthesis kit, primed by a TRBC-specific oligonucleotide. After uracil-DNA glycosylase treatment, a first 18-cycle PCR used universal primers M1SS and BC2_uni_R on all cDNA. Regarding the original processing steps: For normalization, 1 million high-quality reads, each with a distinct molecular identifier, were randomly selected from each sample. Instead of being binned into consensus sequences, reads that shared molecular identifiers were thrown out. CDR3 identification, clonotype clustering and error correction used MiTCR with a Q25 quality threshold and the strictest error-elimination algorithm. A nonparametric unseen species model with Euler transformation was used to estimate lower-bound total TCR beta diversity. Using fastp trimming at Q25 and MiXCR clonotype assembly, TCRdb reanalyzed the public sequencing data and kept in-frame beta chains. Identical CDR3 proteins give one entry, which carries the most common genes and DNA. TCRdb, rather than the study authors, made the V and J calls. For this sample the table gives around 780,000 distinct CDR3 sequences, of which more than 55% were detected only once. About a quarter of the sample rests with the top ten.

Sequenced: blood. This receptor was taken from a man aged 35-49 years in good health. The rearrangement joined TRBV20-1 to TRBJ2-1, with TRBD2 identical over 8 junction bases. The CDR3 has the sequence CSASGTSVRGVNNEQFF. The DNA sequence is TGCAGTGCTAGTGGAACCTCCGTGCGGGGGGTCAACAATGAGCAGTTCTTC.